These T cell receptor beta chains were read from a single sample in a study of T cell changes during pregnancy in multiple sclerosis. Method: immunoSEQ multiplex PCR; TCRdb's copy keeps in-frame clones and lacks some. Of roughly 30,000 clones in the sample, about 86% were seen once. The sample in question was CD4+ T cells from peripheral blood mononuclear cells, obtained in the first trimester of pregnancy. These receptors all come from a female donor in good health, enrolled as a control in a pregnancy study. CDR3s include the opening cysteine and the closing phenylalanine or tryptophan. The D gene is left open where the match is weak. Only some rows state a clone size, as once, few, many or a class for expanded clones.

d_gene	abundance	v_gene	j_gene	CDR3aa
TRBD1	-	TRBV19	TRBJ2-1	CASSTGTDPYNEQFF
TRBD1	-	TRBV11-2	TRBJ2-7	CASSRPGQGSYEQYF
-	-	TRBV7-2	TRBJ1-2	CASSPGGGLSGGYTF
TRBD1	-	TRBV11-3	TRBJ2-5	CASSLDQGTGTVETQYF
-	-	TRBV5-4	TRBJ1-2	CASSPDSSYGYTF
-	-	TRBV5-1	TRBJ1-3	CASSLAQVRSGNTIYF
-	-	TRBV9	TRBJ2-5	CASSPQQIPRETQYF
-	-	TRBV30	TRBJ2-3	CAWTRTLFSTDTQYF
-	-	TRBV4-2	TRBJ1-2	CASSQSPQVIYGYTF
TRBD1	few	TRBV30	TRBJ1-5	CAWDTGGDQPQHF
-	-	TRBV7-2	TRBJ1-5	CASSPGYNNQPQHF
-	-	TRBV25-1	TRBJ2-1	CASSARGLPNEQFF
-	-	TRBV28	TRBJ2-5	CASIPTTGQETQYF
TRBD1	-	TRBV10-2	TRBJ1-1	CASSGTGRDTEAFF
TRBD1	few	TRBV5-4	TRBJ1-1	CASSLEGQSAEAFF
TRBD2	-	TRBV30	TRBJ2-3	CAWSAPPGLAGGQGTDTQYF
TRBD1	-	TRBV30	TRBJ1-2	CAWSVMARGAYGYTF
TRBD1	-	TRBV7-8	TRBJ2-2	CASSLLVGDSDNTGELFF
-	-	TRBV9	TRBJ1-6	CASSGLWGPGSPLHF
TRBD1	-	TRBV5-1	TRBJ2-2	CASSLGQGYTGELFF
-	once	TRBV19	TRBJ1-3	CASSIGTSGNTIYF
-	-	TRBV7-8	TRBJ1-2	CASSLRSDRSDYGYTF
TRBD1	-	TRBV7-8	TRBJ2-7	CASSLGLGTGAYEQYF
-	-	TRBV7-2	TRBJ2-5	CASSSGGKLGGEETQYF
TRBD2	-	TRBV7-2	TRBJ2-5	CASSLLASGAQETQYF
TRBD1	few	TRBV7-2	TRBJ1-4	CASSLTGLNNEKLFF
TRBD1	-	TRBV11-3	TRBJ2-5	CASSITTGYEETQYF
TRBD1	-	TRBV30	TRBJ1-1	CAWSPTRRGQGMNTEAFF
TRBD2	-	TRBV7-3	TRBJ2-7	CASSSGAGVLYEQYF
-	-	TRBV4-3	TRBJ1-5	CASSQDLRQGGDQPQHF
-	-	TRBV2	TRBJ2-2	CAIRAGANSNTGELFF
TRBD2	-	TRBV5-6	TRBJ2-3	CASETGGGAGDTQYF
TRBD1	once	TRBV6-5	TRBJ1-3	CASRVDRGYGNTIYF
TRBD2	-	TRBV7-2	TRBJ2-3	CASSWETSGGRDTQYF
TRBD1	-	TRBV2	TRBJ2-7	CASTIGTGPEQYF
-	-	TRBV5-8	TRBJ1-5	CASSYGRLDQPQHF
TRBD1	-	TRBV7-2	TRBJ1-6	CASSRSGTDNSPLHF
TRBD1	-	TRBV5-4	TRBJ1-2	CASSPPGQGAQNGYTF
TRBD1	once	TRBV5-6	TRBJ1-2	CASSPGRTGQIYGYTF
-	-	TRBV27	TRBJ2-7	CASSRQATYEQYF